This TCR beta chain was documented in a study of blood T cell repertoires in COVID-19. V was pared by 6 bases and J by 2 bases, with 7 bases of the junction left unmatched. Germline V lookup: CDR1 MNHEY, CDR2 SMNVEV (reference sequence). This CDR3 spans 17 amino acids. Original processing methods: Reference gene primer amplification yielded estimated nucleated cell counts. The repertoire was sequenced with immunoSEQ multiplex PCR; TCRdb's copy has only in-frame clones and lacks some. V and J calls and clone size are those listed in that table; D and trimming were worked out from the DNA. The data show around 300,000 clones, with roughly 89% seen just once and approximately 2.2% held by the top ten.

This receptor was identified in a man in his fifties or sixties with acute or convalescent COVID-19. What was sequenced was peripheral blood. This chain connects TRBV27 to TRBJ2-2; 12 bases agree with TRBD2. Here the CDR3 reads CASSQLAGGLNTGELFF. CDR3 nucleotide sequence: TGTGCCAGCAGCCAACTAGCGGGGGGACTAAACACCGGGGAGCTGTTTTTT.